This T cell receptor (beta chain) appears in the sequencing data of a study of radiation and T cells in renal cell carcinoma. Unmatched junction bases numbered 9, after V lost 2 bases and J lost 9 bases. Germline values: CDR1 WNHNN, CDR2 SYGVQD (reference sequence). This CDR3 spans 16 amino acids. Clones were read by immunoSEQ multiplex PCR, and TCRdb kept only the in-frame ones, dropping some. The sample shows about 62,000 clones, roughly 80% of them seen only once. Points on this clone: Its antigen remains unidentified.

Described time point: blood 4 weeks post-SBRT, at nephrectomy. Treatment specified: 15 Gy SBRT to primary tumor, nephrectomy 4 weeks later. Nephrectomy followed 15 Gy stereotactic body radiation by 4 weeks. After SBRT, blood was collected at 2 and 4 weeks, plus baseline. General observations from the study: Without pretreatment biopsies, baseline tumor clonotype presence was undetermined.

Here the sequenced sample was blood, taken from a patient whose treatment included radiotherapy and nephrectomy. The sequence came from a man in his fifties or sixties with renal cell carcinoma. This chain uses TRBV10-1 with TRBJ2-3, with TRBD2 identical over 12 bases. In DNA form, the CDR3 reads TGCGCCAGCAGTGAGCCGACTAGCGGGGGCCCTTACACGCAGTATTTT. Translation gives CASSEPTSGGPYTQYF.